This T cell receptor (beta chain) was observed in a study of shared clonotypes between healthy human individuals (dated by TCRdb to about 2020). In terms of the full investigation: The cohort included a few men and a couple of women between 18 and 49 years of age. For each donor, CD4 naive and CD4 memory were each run on three plates, CD8 naive on two plates, and CD8 memory on one plate. To increase sequencing depth and limit assay-specific biases, TCR repertoire library preparation and sequencing were carried out by different laboratories using diverse techniques. To estimate repertoire size and how much clonotype sharing occurs between individuals, the study deeply sequenced the blood TCR repertoires of several healthy adults. Per donor, leukapheresis produced somewhere between about 0.9 and 10 billion PBMCs.

Using the deep immunoSEQ assay, TCR CDR3 regions were amplified from genomic DNA by multiplex PCR. Extracted genomic DNA from each cell subset was distributed evenly across all wells of several immunoSEQ 96-well plates, and each plate was treated as a replicate. For sorted subsets, approximately 0.2 ug of genomic DNA, equivalent to some 33,000 T cell genomes, went into each replicate PCR. Purified libraries were quantified with a Qubit 3.0 fluorometer, sized on a Bioanalyzer 2100, and re-quantified with the KAPA Library Quantification kit. Each immunoSEQ 96-well plate was sequenced on its own single-read 150-cycle Illumina NextSeq 550 flow cell. The source study handled its data this way. The immunoSEQ output contained only junctional sequences without quality scores, so filtering could not match that applied to full-length reads. Sequences were annotated with PyIR, a Python wrapper for IgBLAST v1.9, and V/J genes and CDR3 were assigned using IMGT germline references. Reads were removed for weak V/J assignments (E-value above 1e-6), missing CDR3, stop codons, out-of-frame junctions, or ambiguous translated residues. A V3J clonotype was defined by an identical inferred V gene, J gene, and CDR3 amino acid sequence. Percentage overlap between repertoires was computed as shared unique clonotypes divided by the size of the smaller repertoire. Richness of each repertoire was evaluated using RTK rarefaction, the Chao1 estimator, and Recon v2.1 estimates of unobserved clonotypes. OLGA was used to compute generation probabilities for all TCRbeta clonotypes that the gDNA method yielded from a few donors. The source is immuneACCESS, and TCRdb retained only in-frame sequences with V and J called. Part of the clones is not carried over; for the studies checked, unresolved V genes explain less than half of this, and the remainder is unexplained. V and J calls and clone size come straight from that table; D and trimming were deduced from the DNA. This sample comprises over 2 million clones, about 95% of them detected only once. The ten largest clonotypes hold roughly 1% of the sample.

What the research found in general, with its limitations: Based on pairwise subsampling, the degree of clonotype sharing among donors was expected to be affected by sequencing depth. Compared with non-shared clonotypes, clonotypes shared by all four sorted-subset donors had higher generation probabilities. Because the study included only a small number of donors, the genetic and exposure-history diversity represented was limited. Naive subsets generally had larger estimated clonotype richness than memory subsets did. Rarefaction of sorted-subset datasets indicated incomplete sequencing despite the large sequencing depth. Across several donors, about 5.2% of naive CD4, roughly 3.5% of naive CD8, approximately 2.5% of memory CD4, and approximately 0.4% of memory CD8 clonotypes were shared. Sampling was limited to blood, and TCR repertoires in tissue likely differ from TCR repertoires in blood.

Comment on this clone: No antigen is known for it. It has no much larger one-base neighbor in the sample; base qualities were not kept.

CD8 naive samples consisted of CD45RO-negative cells that were positively selected for CCR7, yielding a CD45RA+CCR7+ population without TemRA cells. Healthy HIV-negative adults with no recently reported acute infections or vaccinations were included as donors. Every donor was a Caucasian adult living in Nashville, Tennessee, USA. Blood was obtained by leukapheresis, after which PBMCs were separated by Ficoll-Histopaque density gradient centrifugation and cryopreserved in liquid nitrogen vapor phase. Purity and quantity of every magnetically sorted T cell population were checked by analytical flow cytometry. Each sorted fraction had its genomic DNA isolated and then quantified by UV absorbance on a Nanodrop 2000c. Measured from the cysteine to the phenylalanine, the CDR3 is 15 residues long. CDR3 DNA is the only sequence kept; it has 45 bases, read in frame from the first base. Taken from the germline V gene (reference sequence), the CDR1 and CDR2 loops are SGHKS and YYEKEE. Relative to germline, V is 0 bases shorter and J is 5 bases shorter, with 11 bases between their ends.

The rearranged chain carries TRBV5-5 and TRBJ1-4; TRBD1 is a possible D gene, resting on 5 matching bases. The material sequenced was naive CD8+ T cells sorted from blood. Reading the label with the study, this specimen's cell subset or site is: CD45RA+CCR7+. The sequence came from a man between 18 and 35 years old in good health. The CDR3 is CASSLEGQKNEKLFF. The DNA is TGTGCCAGCAGCTTGGAGGGGCAGAAAAATGAAAAACTGTTTTTT.